The clone carrying this T cell receptor (beta chain) was detected a few times. This entry belongs to a study of blood T cells in healthy people across ages. It was with a sample-barcoded 5' primer and a J-beta primer mix that a second PCR of about 6 to 12 cycles was run. TCRdb used MiXCR to reprocess the 5' RACE reads, holding one entry per CDR3 protein. The sample has approximately 780,000 distinct CDR3 sequences, around 24% seen once. CDR3 size: 15 residues. Germline values: CDR1 MNHEY, CDR2 SVGAGI. V lost 3 bases, J lost 1 base, and 12 bases lay in between. These same data were also listed under a study on T cells of mothers and their children.

This clonotype originated in a boy aged 5-17 years in good health. Specimen: blood. The V gene is TRBV6-5, the J gene TRBJ2-5; the D gene is possibly TRBD1 (5 bases). The CDR3 region has the DNA TGTGCCAGCAGTTATTTCCAGGACACCCAAGAGACCCAGTACTTC. Its translation is CASSYFQDTQETQYF.